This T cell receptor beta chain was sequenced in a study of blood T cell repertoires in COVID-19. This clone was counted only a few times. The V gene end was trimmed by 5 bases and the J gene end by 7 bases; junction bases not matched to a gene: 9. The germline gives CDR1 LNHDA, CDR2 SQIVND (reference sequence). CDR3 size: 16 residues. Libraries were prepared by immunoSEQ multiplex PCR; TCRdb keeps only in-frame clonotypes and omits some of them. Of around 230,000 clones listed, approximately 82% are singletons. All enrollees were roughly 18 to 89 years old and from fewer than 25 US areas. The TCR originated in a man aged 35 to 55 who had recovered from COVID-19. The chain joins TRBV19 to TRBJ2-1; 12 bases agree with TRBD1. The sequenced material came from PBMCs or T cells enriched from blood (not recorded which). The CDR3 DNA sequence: TGTGCCAGTAGTCTCCGGGGACAGGGGGCTCGGAATGAGCAGTTCTTC. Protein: CASSLRGQGARNEQFF.